These 27 T cell receptor beta chains came from one sample sequenced in a study of shared clonotypes between healthy human individuals. The repertoire was sequenced with immunoSEQ multiplex PCR; TCRdb's copy has only in-frame clones and lacks some. The profile covers about 1.5 million clones, with around 95% appearing a single time and roughly 1.1% taken by the ten largest. The material sequenced was naive CD4+ T cells sorted from blood. Subset denoted: CD45RA+ positively selected. The origin of the receptors is a man aged 25 to 40 in good health.

The chain links TRBV30 to TRBJ2-3; D is perhaps TRBD2 (6 bases). The CDR3 has 16 residues. The germline V and J ends were trimmed by 1 base and 0 bases, with 14 bases remaining between them. Germline V gives CDR1 GTSNPN, CDR2 SVGIG (reference sequence). The chain's CDR3 is CAWSEQKLASTDTQYF. In DNA, the CDR3 is TGTGCCTGGAGTGAGCAGAAACTAGCCAGCACAGATACGCAGTATTTT.

The J gene is TRBJ2-3, the V gene TRBV25-1, with D unresolved. Germline V gene sequence: CDR1 MGHDK, CDR2 SYGVNS. Trimming removed 4 bases from V and 1 base from J, with 9 bases in between. CDR3 size: 14 residues. CDR3 nucleotides: TGTGCCAGCAGTGCCCGGATCCGCACAGATACGCAGTATTTT. As protein: CASSARIRTDTQYF.

The chain recombines TRBV6-4 with TRBJ2-4; 8 nucleotides align to TRBD2. Germline V gene data show CDR1 as MRHNA and CDR2 as SNTAGT. The CDR3 loop spans 17 amino acids. With V trimmed by 11 bases and J by 0 bases, 15 bases remained unmatched. The CDR3 coding sequence is TGTGCCCCAGCAGGGCGGGGGGATTCGATAGCCAAAAACATTCAGTACTTC. Translated, it gives CAPAGRGDSIAKNIQYF.

CDR3 protein: CASSSGLAAYNEQFF. Written as DNA, the CDR3 is TGTGCCAGCAGCTCGGGACTAGCGGCCTACAATGAGCAGTTCTTC. J is TRBJ2-1 and V is TRBV5-4; 11 positions match TRBD2. Germline values: CDR1 SGHNT, CDR2 YYREEE (reference sequence). The CDR3 length is 15 residues. The V segment lost 3 bases and the J segment 2 bases; nucleotides outside the gene matches: 1. Supplemented by reference TRBV5-4 and TRBJ2-1, the full variable domain reads ETGVTQSPTHLIKTRGQQVTLRCSSQSGHNTVSWYQQALGQGPQFIFQYYREEENGRGNFPPRFSGLQFPNYSSELNVNALELDDSALYLCASSSGLAAYNEQFFGPGTRLTVL.

The gene calls are TRBV7-8 and TRBJ2-3; 14 bases agree with TRBD2. V shed 8 bases, J shed 7 bases, and the junction held 8 bases outside the gene matches. This CDR3 has 15 residues. The germline V gene encodes CDR1 SGHVS and CDR2 FQNEAQ. CDR3 residues: CASGGGLAGVNTQYF. Here the CDR3 DNA reads TGTGCCAGCGGGGGGGGACTAGCGGGAGTAAATACGCAGTATTTT.

This clone has just a few counts. Other DNA variants within this sample encode the same CDR3. The CDR3 bases are TGTGCCAGCAGTGGGTCGGGGAACACTGAAGCTTTCTTT. Translation gives CASSGSGNTEAFF. The chain combines TRBV2 with TRBJ1-1; D gene ambiguous. The ends were cut back, 4 bases at V and 1 base at J, with 7 bases in the middle. Germline V gene lookup returns CDR1 SNHLY and CDR2 FYNNEI. The CDR3 length is 13 residues.

This clone was seen just once. The chain is built from TRBV11-2 and TRBJ2-7; D gene ambiguous. Germline V gives CDR1 SGHAT, CDR2 FQNNGV. V lost 1 base and J 4 bases, leaving 5 bases between the germline ends. This CDR3 region has 12 residues. CDR3 sequence: CASSLVRYEQYF. DNA of the CDR3: TGTGCCAGCAGCTTAGTGCGTTACGAGCAGTACTTC.

This chain connects TRBV11-2 to TRBJ1-4; no firm D call. Trimming shortened V by 0 bases and J by 8 bases, and 13 bases separated the two germline ends. The germline CDR1 and CDR2 sequences are SGHAT and FQNNGV. CDR3 length: 15 amino acids. DNA of the CDR3: TGTGCCAGCAGCTTAGATTCCGGGTTTGGCGAAAAACTGTTTTTT. It specifies CASSLDSGFGEKLFF. The variable domain in full, completed from reference TRBV11-2 and TRBJ1-4, reads EAGVAQSPRYKIIEKRQSVAFWCNPISGHATLYWYQQILGQGPKLLIQFQNNGVVDDSQLPKDRFSAERLKGVDSTLKIQPAKLEDSAVYLCASSLDSGFGEKLFFGSGTQLSVL.

V and J are TRBV6-1 and TRBJ1-3; perhaps TRBD1 as D (6 bases). V gave up 5 bases and J gave up 0 bases, with 11 bases separating them. The germline V gene encodes CDR1 MNHNS and CDR2 SASEGT. There are 15 residues in the CDR3. In DNA form, the CDR3 reads TGTGCCAGCAGTTTTAGGACAGCCTCTGGAAACACCATATATTTT. It encodes CASSFRTASGNTIYF.

The gene calls are TRBV15 and TRBJ2-5, with TRBD2 identical over 7 bases. J lost 4 bases, V lost 8 bases, and 10 bases had no gene match. The CDR3 runs 14 residues. CDR1 and CDR2 (germline): LNHNV, YYDKDF (reference sequence). For the CDR3, the DNA is TGTGCCACCCGCAAACGGGAGGCGGGAGAGACCCAGTACTTC. It is translated as CATRKREAGETQYF. The full variable domain, with the rest looked up from reference TRBV15 and TRBJ2-5, is DAMVIQNPRYQVTQFGKPVTLSCSQTLNHNVMYWYQQKSSQAPKLLFHYYDKDFNNEADTPDNFQSRRPNTSFCFLDIRSPGLGDTAMYLCATRKREAGETQYFGPGTRLLVL.

Comments on this clone: This sample also contains other DNA sequences that code for the same CDR3. The chain has TRBV5-1 and TRBJ2-3, with 9 nucleotides matching TRBD1. Germline loops: CDR1 SGHRS, CDR2 YFSETQ. This CDR3 is built from 16 residues. The V and J ends lost 0 bases and 0 bases, in that order; junction bases with no gene match: 2. CDR3 amino acids: CASSLAGQGSTDTQYF. The CDR3 DNA sequence: TGCGCCAGCAGCTTGGCGGGACAGGGTAGCACAGATACGCAGTATTTT.

The chain has TRBV11-2 and TRBJ2-7, with 8 bases matching TRBD2. V was clipped by 1 base and J by 1 base; unmatched bases: 12. From germline, CDR1 is SGHAT and CDR2 FQNNGV. This CDR3 has 18 residues. The DNA of the CDR3 is TGTGCCAGCAGCTTAGCTACCCCCGCGGGAGGTAGATCCTACGAGCAGTACTTC. Translated: CASSLATPAGGRSYEQYF.

The J gene is TRBJ1-1, the V gene TRBV14, with D possibly matching TRBD1 (6 bases). This CDR3 has 16 residues. Germline CDR1 reads SGHDN; CDR2 reads FVKESK. V lost 0 bases to trimming and J lost 0 bases, with 11 bases between them. CDR3 loop: CASSQDLGGMNTEAFF. CDR3 nucleotides: TGTGCCAGCAGCCAAGATTTGGGGGGCATGAACACTGAAGCTTTCTTT.

In DNA, the CDR3 is TGTGCCAGCAATTCAGCGGCCCGAGGGCCCTCCTACAATGAGCAGTTCTTC. Its translation is CASNSAARGPSYNEQFF. The rearrangement joins TRBV25-1 to TRBJ2-1; tentative D call: TRBD2 (5 bases). Per germline, CDR1 MGHDK and CDR2 SYGVNS. V was cut by 7 bases and J by 0 bases, with 19 bases left in between. The length of the CDR3 is 17 residues.

In nucleotides, the CDR3 is TGTGCCAGCAGCGTAGTGGCTAGTTCGTCCGGGGAGCTGTTTTTT. Residues: CASSVVASSSGELFF. The chain couples TRBV9 to TRBJ2-2; D remains unclear. V lost 0 bases, J lost 6 bases, and 12 bases lay in between. The V gene's germline CDR1 is SGDLS and CDR2 YYNGEE. The CDR3 runs 15 residues.

This chain uses TRBV5-1 with TRBJ1-4; D not resolved. The germline CDR1 and CDR2 sequences are SGHRS and YFSETQ. V dropped 0 bases and J dropped 6 bases, with 12 bases sitting between them. This CDR3 has 15 amino acids. This chain's CDR3 is CASSLAGVRDEKLFF. The CDR3, as DNA: TGCGCCAGCAGCTTGGCGGGAGTGAGGGATGAAAAACTGTTTTTT.

The chain recombines TRBV5-1 with TRBJ2-1; 9 nucleotides agree with TRBD1. The CDR3 contains 16 residues. After removal of 0 bases from V and 5 bases from J, the junction contained 6 bases not matched to a gene. Germline-derived CDR1 and CDR2 are SGHRS and YFSETQ. In DNA, the CDR3 is TGCGCCAGCAGCTTGGGGCCGGGACAGGGTGACAATGAGCAGTTCTTC. This translates into CASSLGPGQGDNEQFF.

The V call is TRBV6-5, the J call TRBJ2-7, with 7 bases matching TRBD1. This CDR3 is built from 15 residues. With V trimmed by 0 bases and J by 2 bases, 4 bases remained unmatched. From germline, CDR1 is MNHEY and CDR2 SVGAGI. CDR3 bases: TGTGCCAGCAGTTACTCAGGACAGGTAACCTACGAGCAGTACTTC. Translated: CASSYSGQVTYEQYF.

The chain employs TRBV28 and TRBJ1-4; 9 bases align to TRBD1. Germline V gene data show CDR1 as MDHEN and CDR2 as SYDVKM. CDR3 length equals 13 residues. J gave up 7 bases and V 5 bases, and 2 bases lay outside the gene matches. The CDR3 reads CASSRTGVEKLFF. The DNA for the CDR3 is TGTGCCAGCAGTCGGACAGGGGTTGAAAAACTGTTTTTT.

This chain links TRBV5-6 with TRBJ2-7, with TRBD1 as a possible D gene (6 bases). Germline loops: CDR1 SGHDT, CDR2 YYEEEE. The CDR3 is 16 amino acids. V was clipped by 3 bases and J by 2 bases, with 18 bases between them. The CDR3 loop reads CASSSTKQGLPYEQYF. Here the CDR3 DNA reads TGTGCCAGCAGCTCGACCAAACAGGGTCTCCCCTACGAGCAGTACTTC.

The chain recombines TRBV19 with TRBJ2-5, with TRBD2 matching 8 bases. Germline CDR1 is LNHDA and CDR2 is SQIVND (reference sequence). Germline trimming cut 3 bases from V and 5 bases from J; bases unmatched to any gene: 5. The CDR3 covers 14 residues. CDR3 bases: TGTGCCAGTAGTATTAGTAGCGGGATTGAGACCCAGTACTTC. Amino acid sequence: CASSISSGIETQYF. Full variable domain (remainder filled in from reference TRBV19 and TRBJ2-5): DGGITQSPKYLFRKEGQNVTLSCEQNLNHDAMYWYRQDPGQGLRLIYYSQIVNDFQKGDIAEGYSVSREKKESFPLTVTSAQKNPTAFYLCASSISSGIETQYFGPGTRLLVL.

The V and J genes are TRBV7-2 and TRBJ2-3; 11 nucleotides match TRBD2. V shed 4 bases and J 8 bases; nucleotides not matched to a gene: 5. The germline gives CDR1 SGHTA, CDR2 FQGNSA. The CDR3 has 14 amino acids. The CDR3 here is CASSSPTSGATQYF. CDR3 nucleotide sequence: TGTGCCAGCAGCTCCCCGACTAGCGGGGCTACGCAGTATTTT.

The rearrangement uses TRBV4-3 and TRBJ2-7; TRBD2 might be the D (6 bases). The V and J ends lost 0 bases and 0 bases respectively, with 12 bases between them. The CDR3 consists of 16 residues. Germline-derived CDR1 and CDR2 are LGHNA and YSLEER. The CDR3 DNA follows: TGCGCCAGCAGCCAAGATAGTAGCGGAGGCTCCTACGAGCAGTACTTC. It translates to CASSQDSSGGSYEQYF.

The rearrangement uses TRBV6-5 and TRBJ2-7, with TRBD1 matching over 9 bases. Trimming took 3 bases from V and 2 from J; bases not matched to a gene: 5. CDR3 length equals 15 residues. Germline CDR1 MNHEY, CDR2 SVGAGI. The CDR3 DNA reads as TGTGCCAGCAGTTATGCGACAGGGGGAACCTACGAGCAGTACTTC. Its protein is CASSYATGGTYEQYF.

V is TRBV5-6 and J is TRBJ2-7, with D unresolved. The CDR3 spans 15 residues. CDR1 is SGHDT and CDR2 is YYEEEE in the germline V gene. The germline V and J ends were trimmed by 0 bases and 0 bases, with 10 bases remaining between them. The CDR3 sequence: CASSLGPTSSYEQYF. In DNA, the CDR3 is TGTGCCAGCAGCTTGGGACCAACGAGCTCCTACGAGCAGTACTTC.

The chain uses TRBV7-8 and TRBJ2-7, with D perhaps matching TRBD2 (6 bases). Germline-derived CDR1 and CDR2 are SGHVS and FQNEAQ. V lost 2 bases and J lost 3, with 17 bases in between. The CDR3 loop spans 16 amino acids. In DNA, the CDR3 is TGTGCCAGCAGCTTATCGCGGGGCGCCTCGAACTACGAGCAGTACTTC. Amino acid sequence: CASSLSRGASNYEQYF.

The chain couples TRBV4-3 to TRBJ2-7, with D tentatively TRBD1 or TRBD2 (5 bases each). V shed 3 bases and J shed 4 bases, with 16 bases lying between them. Germline CDR1 is LGHNA and CDR2 is YSLEER. The CDR3 contains 15 residues. CDR3 coding DNA: TGCGCCAGCAGCCATATCGGGACCAAAATATACGAGCAGTACTTC. Its protein is CASSHIGTKIYEQYF.